The source of this T cell receptor (beta chain) is a study of B cell selection in AIRE deficiency. Whole-study findings and limits: Only 9.3% of approximately 3,700 shared Treg sequences were patient-specific; 31.6% healthy-specific.

V was clipped by 4 bases and J by 1 base; unmatched bases: 6. The germline V gene encodes CDR1 SQVTM and CDR2 ANQGSEA. This CDR3 spans 15 amino acids. Points on this clone: Its antigen is unidentified.

CD4+CD127+ cells were sorted as the conventional CD4 T cells. Sequenced by immunoSEQ multiplex PCR; TCRdb stores in-frame clones only, minus some. This sample carries around 19,000 clones, roughly 97% of them seen once, and the ten largest clones take less than 0.4%. The sequence was obtained from a human donor with AIRE deficiency. The rearrangement uses TRBV29-1 and TRBJ1-2, with 10 bases lining up with TRBD1. The sequencing input was conventional CD4+ T cells sorted from PBMCs. The CDR3 nucleotides read TGCAGCGTTGGCGGCGGGGACAGGGGTAACTATGGCTACACCTTC. This sequence encodes CSVGGGDRGNYGYTF. Combining the CDR3 with reference TRBV29-1 and TRBJ1-2 gives the whole variable domain SAVISQKPSRDICQRGTSLTIQCQVDSQVTMMFWYRQQPGQSLTLIATANQGSEATYESGFVIDKFPISRPNLTFSTLTVSNMSPEDSSIYLCSVGGGDRGNYGYTFGSGTRLTVV.